Ten or more counts support the clone carrying this T cell receptor (beta chain). TCRdb re-analysed the 5' RACE reads in MiXCR, keeping a single row per CDR3 protein. The sample lists around 80,000 distinct CDR3 sequences, around 13% occurring once. The length of the CDR3 is 18 residues. Unmatched junction bases numbered 18, after V lost 4 bases and J lost 3 bases. The germline gives CDR1 SGHTS, CDR2 YDEGEE. The data are from a study of early T cells in non-severe SARS-CoV-2 infection. The clonotype comes from an adult who was a healthcare worker with PCR-confirmed SARS-CoV-2 infection or an uninfected control (not recorded which). The specimen was whole blood. The V and J genes are TRBV5-8 and TRBJ1-1; TRBD1 agrees at 7 bases. CDR3: CASSEPDRTGPQHTEAFF. Written as DNA, the CDR3 is TGTGCCAGCAGCGAGCCTGACAGGACAGGCCCACAACACACTGAAGCTTTCTTT.